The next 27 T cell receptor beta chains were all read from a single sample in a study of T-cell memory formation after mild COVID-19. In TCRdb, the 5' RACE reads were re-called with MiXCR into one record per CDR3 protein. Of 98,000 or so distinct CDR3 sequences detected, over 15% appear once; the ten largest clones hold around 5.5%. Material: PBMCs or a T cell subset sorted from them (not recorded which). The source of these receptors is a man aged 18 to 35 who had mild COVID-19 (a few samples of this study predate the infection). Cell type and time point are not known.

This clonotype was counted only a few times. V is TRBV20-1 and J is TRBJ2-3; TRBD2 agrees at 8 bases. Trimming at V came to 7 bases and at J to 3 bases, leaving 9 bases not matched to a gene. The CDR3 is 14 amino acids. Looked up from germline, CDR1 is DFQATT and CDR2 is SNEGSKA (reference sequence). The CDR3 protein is CSVARGGWTDTQYF. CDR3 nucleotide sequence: TGCAGTGTCGCACGGGGGGGTTGGACAGATACGCAGTATTTT.

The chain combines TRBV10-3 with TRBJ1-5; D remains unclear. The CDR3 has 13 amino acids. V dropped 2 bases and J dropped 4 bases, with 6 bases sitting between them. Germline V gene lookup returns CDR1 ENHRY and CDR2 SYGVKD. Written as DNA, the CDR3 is TGTGCCATCAGTGAGCGGGAAAATCAGCCCCAGCATTTT. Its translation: CAISERENQPQHF.

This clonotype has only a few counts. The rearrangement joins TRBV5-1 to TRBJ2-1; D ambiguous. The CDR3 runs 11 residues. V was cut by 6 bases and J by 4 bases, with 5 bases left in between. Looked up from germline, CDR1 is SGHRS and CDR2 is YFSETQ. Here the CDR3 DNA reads TGCGCCAGCAAAGTTTACAATGAGCAGTTCTTC. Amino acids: CASKVYNEQFF.

In nucleotides, the CDR3 is TGTGCCAGCGCCGGGACTAGCGGGGAATATCGTGAGCAGTTCTTC. As protein: CASAGTSGEYREQFF. This sequence joins TRBV18 and TRBJ2-1; 13 nucleotides line up with TRBD2. Germline assignment: CDR1 KGHSH and CDR2 LQKENI. The CDR3 runs to 15 residues. V lost 8 bases, J lost 9 bases, and 10 bases stayed unmatched.

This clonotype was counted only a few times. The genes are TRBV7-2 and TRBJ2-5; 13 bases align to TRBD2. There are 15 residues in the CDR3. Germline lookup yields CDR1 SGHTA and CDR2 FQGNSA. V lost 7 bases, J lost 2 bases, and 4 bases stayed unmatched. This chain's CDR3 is CASTLAGGPQETQYF. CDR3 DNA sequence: TGTGCCAGCACACTAGCGGGGGGGCCGCAAGAGACCCAGTACTTC.

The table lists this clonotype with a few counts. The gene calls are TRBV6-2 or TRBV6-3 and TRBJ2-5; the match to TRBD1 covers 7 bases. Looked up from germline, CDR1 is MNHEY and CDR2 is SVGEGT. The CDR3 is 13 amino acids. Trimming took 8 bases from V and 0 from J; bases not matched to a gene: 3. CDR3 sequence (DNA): TGTGCCAGCCTGGGACAGAACCAAGAGACCCAGTACTTC. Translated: CASLGQNQETQYF.

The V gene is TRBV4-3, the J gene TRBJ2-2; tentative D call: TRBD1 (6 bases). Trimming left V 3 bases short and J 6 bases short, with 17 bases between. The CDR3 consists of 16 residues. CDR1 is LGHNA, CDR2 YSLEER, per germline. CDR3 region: CASSHIPQGTAGELFF. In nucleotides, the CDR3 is TGCGCCAGCAGCCATATTCCACAGGGAACGGCCGGGGAGCTGTTTTTT.

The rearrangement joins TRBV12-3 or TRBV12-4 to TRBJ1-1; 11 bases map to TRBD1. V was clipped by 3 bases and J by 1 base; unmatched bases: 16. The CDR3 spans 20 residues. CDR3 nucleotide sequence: TGTGCCAGCAGTTTTATCCTTAACCTGGACAGGGGGCTTAAGAACACTGAAGCTTTCTTT. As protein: CASSFILNLDRGLKNTEAFF.

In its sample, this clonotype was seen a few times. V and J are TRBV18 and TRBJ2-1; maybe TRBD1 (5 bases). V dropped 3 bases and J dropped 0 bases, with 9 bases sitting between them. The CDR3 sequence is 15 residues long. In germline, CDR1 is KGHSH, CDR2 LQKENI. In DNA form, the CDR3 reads TGTGCCAGCTCACCCGGAAGGGGCTCCTACAATGAGCAGTTCTTC. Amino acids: CASSPGRGSYNEQFF.

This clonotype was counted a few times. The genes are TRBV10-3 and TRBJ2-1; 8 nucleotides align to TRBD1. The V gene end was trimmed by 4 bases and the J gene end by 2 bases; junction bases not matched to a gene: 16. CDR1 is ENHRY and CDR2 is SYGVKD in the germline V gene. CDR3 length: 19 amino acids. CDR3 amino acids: CAISGVGQGAILAYNEQFF. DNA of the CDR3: TGTGCCATCAGTGGAGTAGGACAGGGAGCCATCCTTGCCTACAATGAGCAGTTCTTC.

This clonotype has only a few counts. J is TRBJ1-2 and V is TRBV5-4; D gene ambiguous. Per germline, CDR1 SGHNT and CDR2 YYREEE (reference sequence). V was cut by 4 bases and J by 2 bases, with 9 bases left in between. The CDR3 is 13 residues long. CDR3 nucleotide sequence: TGTGCCAGCAGCCCGCGGATCAACTATGGCTACACCTTC. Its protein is CASSPRINYGYTF.

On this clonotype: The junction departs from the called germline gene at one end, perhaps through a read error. This CDR3 reads CASSTSGHRYYEQFF. CDR3 nucleotide sequence: TGTGCCAGCTCTACCTCTGGACACCGCTACTATGAGCAGTTCTTC. The rearrangement links TRBV27 to TRBJ2-1, with a weak D call TRBD1 (5 bases). CDR3 size: 15 residues. Germline V gene data show CDR1 as MNHEY and CDR2 as SMNVEV (reference sequence).

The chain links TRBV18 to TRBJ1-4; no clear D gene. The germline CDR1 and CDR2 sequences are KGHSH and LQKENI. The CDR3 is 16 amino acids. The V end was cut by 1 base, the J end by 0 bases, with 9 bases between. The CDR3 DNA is TGTGCCAGCTCACCACAATCGACTGCAACTAATGAAAAACTGTTTTTT. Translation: CASSPQSTATNEKLFF.

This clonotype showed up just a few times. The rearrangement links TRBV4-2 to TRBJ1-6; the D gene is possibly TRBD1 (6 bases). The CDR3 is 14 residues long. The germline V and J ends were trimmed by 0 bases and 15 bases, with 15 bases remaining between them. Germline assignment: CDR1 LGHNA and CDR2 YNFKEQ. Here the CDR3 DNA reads TGTGCCAGCAGCCAAGATAACAGGGCGGGGAGCCTCCACTTT. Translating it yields CASSQDNRAGSLHF.

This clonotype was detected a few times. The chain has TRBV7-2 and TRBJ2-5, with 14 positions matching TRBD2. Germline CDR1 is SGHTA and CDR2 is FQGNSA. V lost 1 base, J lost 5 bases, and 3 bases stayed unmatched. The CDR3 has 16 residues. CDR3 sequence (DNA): TGTGCCAGCAGCTTAGTCGGGACTAGCGGGGGCGAGACCCAGTACTTC. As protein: CASSLVGTSGGETQYF.

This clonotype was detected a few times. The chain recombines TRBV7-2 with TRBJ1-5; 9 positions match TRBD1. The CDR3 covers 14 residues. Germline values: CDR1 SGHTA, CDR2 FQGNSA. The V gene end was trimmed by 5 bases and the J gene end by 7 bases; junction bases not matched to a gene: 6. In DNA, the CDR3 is TGTGCCAGCAGCAACCGACAGGGGGGACAGCCCCAGCATTTT. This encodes CASSNRQGGQPQHF.

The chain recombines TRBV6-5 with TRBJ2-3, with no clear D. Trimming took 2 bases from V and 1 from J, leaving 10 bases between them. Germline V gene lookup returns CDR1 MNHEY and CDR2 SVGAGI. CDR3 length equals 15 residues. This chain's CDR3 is CASSYTWEGTDTQYF. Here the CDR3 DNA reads TGTGCCAGCAGTTACACCTGGGAAGGCACAGATACGCAGTATTTT.

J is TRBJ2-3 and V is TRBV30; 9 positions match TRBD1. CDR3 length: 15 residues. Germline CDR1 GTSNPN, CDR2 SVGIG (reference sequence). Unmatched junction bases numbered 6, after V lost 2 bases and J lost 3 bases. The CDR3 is CAWSIWDRVTDTQYF. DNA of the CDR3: TGTGCCTGGAGTATCTGGGACAGGGTAACAGATACGCAGTATTTT.

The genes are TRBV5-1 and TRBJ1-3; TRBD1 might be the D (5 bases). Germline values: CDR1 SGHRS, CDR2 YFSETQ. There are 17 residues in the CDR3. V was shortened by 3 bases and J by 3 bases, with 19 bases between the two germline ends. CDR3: CASSSSPGRRLGNTIYF. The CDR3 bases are TGCGCCAGCAGCTCAAGCCCGGGACGGCGACTTGGAAACACCATATATTTT.

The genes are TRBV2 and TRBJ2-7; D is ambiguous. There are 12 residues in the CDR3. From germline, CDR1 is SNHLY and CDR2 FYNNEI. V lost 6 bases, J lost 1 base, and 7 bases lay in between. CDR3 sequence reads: CASRGNSYEQYF. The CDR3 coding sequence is TGTGCCAGCAGAGGGAATTCCTACGAGCAGTACTTC.

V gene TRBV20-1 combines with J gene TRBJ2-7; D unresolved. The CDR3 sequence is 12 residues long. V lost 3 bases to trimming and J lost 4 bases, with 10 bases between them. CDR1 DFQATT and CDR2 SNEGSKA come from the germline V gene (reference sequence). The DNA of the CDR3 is TGCAGTGCTAGTCTAGTTCAGTACGAGCAGTACGTC. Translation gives CSASLVQYEQYV.

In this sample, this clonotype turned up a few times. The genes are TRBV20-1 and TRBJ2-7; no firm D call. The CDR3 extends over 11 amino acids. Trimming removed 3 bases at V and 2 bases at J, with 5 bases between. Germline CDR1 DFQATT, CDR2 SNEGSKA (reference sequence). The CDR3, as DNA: TGCAGTGCTAGGGGGACCTACGAGCAGTACGTC. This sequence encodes CSARGTYEQYV.

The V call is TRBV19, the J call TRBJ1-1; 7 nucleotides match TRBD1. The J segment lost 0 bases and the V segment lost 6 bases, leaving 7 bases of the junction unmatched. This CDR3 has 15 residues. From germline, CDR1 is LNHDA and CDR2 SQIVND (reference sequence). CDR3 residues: CASRETGRMNTEAFF. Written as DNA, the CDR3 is TGTGCCAGTAGAGAGACAGGGAGGATGAACACTGAAGCTTTCTTT. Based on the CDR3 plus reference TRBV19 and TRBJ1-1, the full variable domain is DGGITQSPKYLFRKEGQNVTLSCEQNLNHDAMYWYRQDPGQGLRLIYYSQIVNDFQKGDIAEGYSVSREKKESFPLTVTSAQKNPTAFYLCASRETGRMNTEAFFGQGTRLTVV.

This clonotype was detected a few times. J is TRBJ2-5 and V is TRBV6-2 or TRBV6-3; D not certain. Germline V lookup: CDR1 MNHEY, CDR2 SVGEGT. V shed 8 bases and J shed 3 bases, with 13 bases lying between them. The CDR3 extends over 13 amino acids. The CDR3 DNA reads TGTGCCAGCTCCTCGTGGGGAAAAGAGACCCAGTACTTC. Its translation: CASSSWGKETQYF.

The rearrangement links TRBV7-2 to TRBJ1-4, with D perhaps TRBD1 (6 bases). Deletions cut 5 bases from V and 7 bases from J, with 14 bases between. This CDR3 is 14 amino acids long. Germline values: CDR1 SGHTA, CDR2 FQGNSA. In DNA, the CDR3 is TGTGCCAGCAGCCGAGGGGGGGGCGTTGAAAAACTGTTTTTT. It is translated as CASSRGGGVEKLFF.

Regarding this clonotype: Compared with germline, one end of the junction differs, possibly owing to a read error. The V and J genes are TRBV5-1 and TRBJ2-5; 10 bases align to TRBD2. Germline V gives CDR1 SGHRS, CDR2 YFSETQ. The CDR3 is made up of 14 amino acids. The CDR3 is CVSSAGLAPETQYF. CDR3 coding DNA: TGCGTCAGCAGCGCGGGACTAGCGCCAGAGACCCAGTACTTC.

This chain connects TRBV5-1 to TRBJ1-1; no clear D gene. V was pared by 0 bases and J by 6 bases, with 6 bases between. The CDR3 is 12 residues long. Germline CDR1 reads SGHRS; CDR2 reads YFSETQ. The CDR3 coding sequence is TGCGCCAGCAGCTTGGGGACTTCTGAAGCTTTCTTT. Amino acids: CASSLGTSEAFF.